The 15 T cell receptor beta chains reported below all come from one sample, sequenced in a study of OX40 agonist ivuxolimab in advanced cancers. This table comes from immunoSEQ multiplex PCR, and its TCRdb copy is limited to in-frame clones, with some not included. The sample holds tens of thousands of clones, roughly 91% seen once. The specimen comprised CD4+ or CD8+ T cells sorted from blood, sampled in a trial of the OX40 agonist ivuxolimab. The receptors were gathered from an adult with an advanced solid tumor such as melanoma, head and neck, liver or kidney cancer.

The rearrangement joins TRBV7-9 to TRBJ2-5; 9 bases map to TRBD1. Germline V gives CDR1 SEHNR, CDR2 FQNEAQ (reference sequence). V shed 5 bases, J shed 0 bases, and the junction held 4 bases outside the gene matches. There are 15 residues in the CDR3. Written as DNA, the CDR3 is TGTGCCAGCAGCCCGTGGGACAGGGACCAAGAGACCCAGTACTTC. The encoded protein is CASSPWDRDQETQYF.

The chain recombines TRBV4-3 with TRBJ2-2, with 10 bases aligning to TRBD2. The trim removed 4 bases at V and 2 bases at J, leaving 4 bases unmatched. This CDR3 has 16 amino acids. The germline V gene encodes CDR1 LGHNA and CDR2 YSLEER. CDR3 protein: CASSLIAGGNTGELFF. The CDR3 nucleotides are TGCGCCAGCAGCCTTATAGCGGGGGGCAACACCGGGGAGCTGTTTTTT.

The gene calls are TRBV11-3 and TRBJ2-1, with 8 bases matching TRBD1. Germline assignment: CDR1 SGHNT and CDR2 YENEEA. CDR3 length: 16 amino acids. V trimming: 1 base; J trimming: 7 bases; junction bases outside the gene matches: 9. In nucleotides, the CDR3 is TGTGCCAGCAGCTTAGTATACGGACAGGGCGGGAATGAGCAGTTCTTC. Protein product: CASSLVYGQGGNEQFF.

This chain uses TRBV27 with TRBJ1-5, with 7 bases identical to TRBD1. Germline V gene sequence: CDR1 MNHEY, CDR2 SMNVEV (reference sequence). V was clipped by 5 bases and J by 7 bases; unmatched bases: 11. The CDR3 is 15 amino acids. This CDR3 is CASSPTDRDGQPQHF. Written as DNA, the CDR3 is TGTGCCAGCAGTCCCACCGACAGGGATGGCCAGCCCCAGCATTTT.

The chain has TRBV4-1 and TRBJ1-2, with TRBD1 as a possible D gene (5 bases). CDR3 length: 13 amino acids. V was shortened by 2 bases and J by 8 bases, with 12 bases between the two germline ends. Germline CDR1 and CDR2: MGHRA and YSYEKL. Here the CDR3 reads CASSQPKGDGYTF. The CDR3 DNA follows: TGCGCCAGCAGCCAACCGAAAGGGGACGGCTACACCTTC.

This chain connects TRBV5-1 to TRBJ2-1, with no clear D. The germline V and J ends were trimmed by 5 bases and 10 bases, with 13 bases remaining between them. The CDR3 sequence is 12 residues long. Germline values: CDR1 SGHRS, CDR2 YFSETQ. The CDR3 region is CASRTKGREQFF. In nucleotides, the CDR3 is TGCGCCAGCAGAACGAAAGGTAGAGAGCAGTTCTTC.

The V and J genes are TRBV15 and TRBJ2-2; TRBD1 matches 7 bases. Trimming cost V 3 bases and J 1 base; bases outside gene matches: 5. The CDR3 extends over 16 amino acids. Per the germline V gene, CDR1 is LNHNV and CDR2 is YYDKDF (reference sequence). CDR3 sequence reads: CATSSRDSLNTGELFF. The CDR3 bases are TGTGCCACCAGCAGTCGGGACAGCCTGAACACCGGGGAGCTGTTTTTT.

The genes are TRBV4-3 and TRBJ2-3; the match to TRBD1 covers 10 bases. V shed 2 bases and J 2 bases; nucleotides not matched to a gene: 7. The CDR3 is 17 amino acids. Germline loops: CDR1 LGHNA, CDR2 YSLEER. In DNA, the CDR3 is TGCGCCAGCAGCCAAACCGGGACAGGGGATTCCACAGATACGCAGTATTTT. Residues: CASSQTGTGDSTDTQYF.

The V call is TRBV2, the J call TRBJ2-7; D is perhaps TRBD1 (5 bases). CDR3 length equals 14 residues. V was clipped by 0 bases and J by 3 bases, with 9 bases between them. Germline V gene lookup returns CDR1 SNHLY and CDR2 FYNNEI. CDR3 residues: CASSEARRGYEQYF. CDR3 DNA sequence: TGTGCCAGCAGTGAAGCGCGTAGGGGCTACGAGCAGTACTTC.

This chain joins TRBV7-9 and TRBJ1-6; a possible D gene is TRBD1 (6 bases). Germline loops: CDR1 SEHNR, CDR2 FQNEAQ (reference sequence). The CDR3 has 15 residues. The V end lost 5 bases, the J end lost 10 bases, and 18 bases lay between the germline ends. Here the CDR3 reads CASSLPEGGGSPLHF. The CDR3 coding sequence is TGTGCCAGCAGCCTACCCGAGGGGGGCGGCTCACCCCTCCACTTT. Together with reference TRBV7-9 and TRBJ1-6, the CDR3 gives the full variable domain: DTGVSQNPRHKITKRGQNVTFRCDPISEHNRLYWYRQTLGQGPEFLTYFQNEAQLEKSRLLSDRFSAERPKGSFSTLEIQRTEQGDSAMYLCASSLPEGGGSPLHFGNGTRLTVT.

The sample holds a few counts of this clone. The CDR3 loop reads CASSYSGSNTEAFF. DNA for the CDR3: TGTGCCAGCAGTTACTCGGGATCGAACACTGAAGCTTTCTTT. The genes are TRBV6-6 and TRBJ1-1; unclear D gene. There are 14 residues in the CDR3. Trimming cost V 0 bases and J 1 base, with 6 bases left between them. CDR1 and CDR2 (germline): MNHNY, SVGAGI (reference sequence).

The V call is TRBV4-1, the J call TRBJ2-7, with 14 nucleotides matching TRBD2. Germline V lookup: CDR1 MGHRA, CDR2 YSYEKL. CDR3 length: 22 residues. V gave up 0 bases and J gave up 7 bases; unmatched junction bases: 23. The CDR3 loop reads CASSQDLRNGWPGLAGEREQYF. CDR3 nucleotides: TGCGCCAGCAGCCAAGATCTAAGAAATGGGTGGCCGGGACTAGCGGGAGAAAGGGAGCAGTACTTC.

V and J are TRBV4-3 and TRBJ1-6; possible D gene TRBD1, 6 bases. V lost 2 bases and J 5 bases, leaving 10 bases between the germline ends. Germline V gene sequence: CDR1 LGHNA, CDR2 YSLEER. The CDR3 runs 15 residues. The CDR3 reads CASSQSAGDNSPLHF. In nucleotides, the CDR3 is TGCGCCAGCAGCCAATCCGCAGGGGATAATTCACCCCTCCACTTT.

Written as DNA, the CDR3 is TGTGCCAGCAGTAAGGACAGGGGGCCGTGGCAGCCCCAGCATTTT. Translating gives CASSKDRGPWQPQHF. The rearrangement uses TRBV28 and TRBJ1-5; 11 nucleotides line up with TRBD1. After removal of 5 bases from V and 7 bases from J, the junction contained 7 bases not matched to a gene. Germline CDR1 is MDHEN and CDR2 is SYDVKM. This CDR3 has 15 amino acids.

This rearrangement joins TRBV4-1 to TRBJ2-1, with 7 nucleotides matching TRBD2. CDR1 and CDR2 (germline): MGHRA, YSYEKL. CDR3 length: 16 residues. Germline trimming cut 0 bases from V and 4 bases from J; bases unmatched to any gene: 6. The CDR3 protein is CASSQDSGLGYNEQFF. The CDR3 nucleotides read TGCGCCAGCAGCCAAGATTCCGGACTAGGATACAATGAGCAGTTCTTC.